This TCR beta chain was retrieved from a study of shared clonotypes between healthy human individuals. The wider study: The study drew on two women and three men aged 18 to 49 as donors. General observations from the study: Naive subsets generally exceeded memory subsets in estimated richness.

CD45RO-negative CD8 cells positively selected for CCR7 made up the naive population, which excluded terminally differentiated effector memory CD45RA+ cells. The assay was carried out at the deep level. The genomic DNA of each subset was split evenly across several immunoSEQ plates. Measured with immunoSEQ multiplex PCR; TCRdb has only the in-frame clones, and not every one. The repertoire holds 700,000 to 950,000 clones, roughly 96% seen once, with about 0.22% in the top ten. CDR1 is SEHNR and CDR2 is FQNEAQ in the germline V gene (reference sequence). V was pared by 5 bases and J by 7 bases, with 11 bases between. The CDR3 consists of 13 residues. Concerning this clone: The target antigen is unknown.

This TCR derives from a man aged 25-45 years in good health. J is TRBJ2-2 and V is TRBV7-9; unclear D gene. Input material: naive CD8+ T cells sorted from blood. The CDR3 here is CASSPWGGGELFF. The CDR3 nucleotides are TGTGCCAGCAGCCCTTGGGGTGGCGGGGAGCTGTTTTTT.